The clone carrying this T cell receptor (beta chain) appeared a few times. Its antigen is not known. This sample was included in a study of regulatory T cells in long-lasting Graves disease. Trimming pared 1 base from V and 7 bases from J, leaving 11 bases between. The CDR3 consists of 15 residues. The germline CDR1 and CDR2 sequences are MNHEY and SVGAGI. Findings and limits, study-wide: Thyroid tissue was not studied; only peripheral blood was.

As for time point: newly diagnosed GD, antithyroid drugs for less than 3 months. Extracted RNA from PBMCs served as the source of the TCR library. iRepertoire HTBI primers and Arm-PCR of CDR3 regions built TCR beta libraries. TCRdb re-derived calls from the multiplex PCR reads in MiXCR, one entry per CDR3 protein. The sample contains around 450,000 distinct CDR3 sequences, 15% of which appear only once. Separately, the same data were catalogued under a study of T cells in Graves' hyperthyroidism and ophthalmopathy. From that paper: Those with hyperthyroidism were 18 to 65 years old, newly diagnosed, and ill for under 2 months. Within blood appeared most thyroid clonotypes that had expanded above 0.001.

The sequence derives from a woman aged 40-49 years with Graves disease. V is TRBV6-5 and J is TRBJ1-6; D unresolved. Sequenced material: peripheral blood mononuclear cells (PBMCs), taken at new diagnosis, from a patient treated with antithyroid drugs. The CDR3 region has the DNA TGTGCCAGCAGTTACTTGTCGGGAGGAAATTCACCCCTCCACTTT. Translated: CASSYLSGGNSPLHF.